These 9 T cell receptor beta chains were sequenced from one sample in a study of blood T cell repertoires in COVID-19. The table came from immunoSEQ multiplex PCR; TCRdb's copy has only in-frame clones and leaves some out. The sample consists of 300,000 to 400,000 clones, roughly nine tenths of them appearing once. The sequenced material came from PBMCs or T cells enriched from blood (not recorded which). The receptors here all came from a man aged 60 to 75 who had recovered from COVID-19.

This clone was picked up one time. This rearrangement joins TRBV27 to TRBJ2-1; the match to TRBD2 covers 7 bases. Germline V gene data show CDR1 as MNHEY and CDR2 as SMNVEV (reference sequence). The CDR3 totals 15 residues. V was pared by 3 bases and J by 5 bases, with 7 bases of the junction left unmatched. In nucleotides, the CDR3 is TGTGCCAGCAGTTTCTTTGGCGGGGGAAACAATGAGCAGTTCTTC. Protein sequence: CASSFFGGGNNEQFF.

J is TRBJ1-2 and V is TRBV12-3 or TRBV12-4; perhaps TRBD1 as D (5 bases). V was trimmed by 6 bases and J by 8 bases, leaving 13 bases between them. The CDR3 is made up of 12 amino acids. The DNA for the CDR3 is TGTGCCAGCAGCGCGCAGGGAGGGGGCTACACCTTC. As protein: CASSAQGGGYTF.

This chain links TRBV27 with TRBJ2-7; a weak D match, TRBD1 (5 bases). CDR1 and CDR2 (germline): MNHEY, SMNVEV (reference sequence). The CDR3 covers 11 residues. Trimming cost V 7 bases and J 4 bases, with 8 bases left between them. CDR3 nucleotide sequence: TGTGCCAGCACGGCAGGGTACGAGCAGTACTTC. Protein: CASTAGYEQYF.

V and J are TRBV6-1 and TRBJ1-5, with D possibly being TRBD1 (5 bases). This CDR3 has 15 residues. Deletions cut 0 bases from V and 9 bases from J, with 15 bases between. Germline CDR1 and CDR2: MNHNS and SASEGT. The CDR3 nucleotides are TGTGCCAGCAGTGAAGCCACAGGTCGACCTTCGCCCCAGCATTTT. This translates into CASSEATGRPSPQHF.

This rearrangement joins TRBV10-2 to TRBJ1-2; 9 bases are a match to TRBD1. Trimming cost V 4 bases and J 4 bases; bases outside gene matches: 10. There are 16 residues in the CDR3. CDR1 and CDR2 (germline): WSHSY, SAAADI. The CDR3 DNA sequence: TGCGCCAGCAGTGGTAGGACAGGGGATGGGGCCTATGGCTACACCTTC. It yields the protein CASSGRTGDGAYGYTF.

The chain combines TRBV30 with TRBJ1-1; D remains unclear. CDR3 length equals 13 residues. Deletions cut 0 bases from V and 4 bases from J, with 9 bases between. CDR1 is GTSNPN, CDR2 SVGIG, per germline (reference sequence). In DNA form, the CDR3 reads TGTGCCTGGAGTGTAAATTCGGGCACTGAAGCTTTCTTT. Residues: CAWSVNSGTEAFF.

The chain combines TRBV30 with TRBJ2-5; TRBD1 might be the D (5 bases). V shed 1 base and J shed 2 bases, with 11 bases lying between them. Germline V CDR1 and CDR2: GTSNPN, SVGIG (reference sequence). The CDR3 has 14 residues. The CDR3 here is CAWSGERTQETQYF. CDR3 bases: TGTGCCTGGAGTGGGGAACGGACACAAGAGACCCAGTACTTC.

The CDR3 bases are TGTGCCAGCAGTTACCTACTAGCGGGACGGGGCGGGGAGCTGTTTTTT. This encodes CASSYLLAGRGGELFF. The chain recombines TRBV6-5 with TRBJ2-2, with 10 bases that match TRBD2. The CDR3 covers 16 residues. The V segment lost 2 bases and the J segment 7 bases; nucleotides outside the gene matches: 7. Germline values: CDR1 MNHEY, CDR2 SVGAGI.

The chain uses TRBV11-1 and TRBJ2-5; TRBD1 matches at 8 bases. Germline V gives CDR1 SGHAT, CDR2 FQDESV (reference sequence). The V and J ends lost 5 bases and 5 bases, in that order; junction bases with no gene match: 10. This CDR3 comprises 15 residues. The DNA for the CDR3 is TGTGCCAGCAGCCCCAGGCAGGGGGCTTCGGAGACCCAGTACTTC. Its translation: CASSPRQGASETQYF. The complete variable domain, with remaining parts taken from reference TRBV11-1 and TRBJ2-5, reads EAEVAQSPRYKITEKSQAVAFWCDPISGHATLYWYRQILGQGPELLVQFQDESVVDDSQLPKDRFSAERLKGVDSTLKIQPAELGDSAMYLCASSPRQGASETQYFGPGTRLLVL.